This record concerns one T cell receptor (beta chain) sequence. This entry comes from a study of blood T cell repertoires in COVID-19. About the study: Some COVID-19 samples were acute and others convalescent; all came from the United States, Italy and Spain.

V shed 0 bases and J 2 bases; nucleotides not matched to a gene: 3. The CDR3 spans 16 residues. The V gene's germline CDR1 is LGHNA and CDR2 YSLEER. Data came from immunoSEQ multiplex PCR; TCRdb stores just in-frame clones and leaves some out. The sample consists of some 190,000 clones, 70% to 90% of them appearing once. Sequencing input: peripheral blood. This clonotype originated in a man aged 60-69 years with acute or convalescent COVID-19. The J gene is TRBJ2-7, the V gene TRBV4-3, with 11 bases aligning to TRBD2. CDR3: CASSQDLAGGPYEQYF. The CDR3 DNA follows: TGCGCCAGCAGCCAAGATTTAGCGGGAGGGCCCTACGAGCAGTACTTC.